The TCR beta chain described here comes from a study of OX40 agonist ivuxolimab in advanced cancers. There are 18 residues in the CDR3. Profiling relied on immunoSEQ multiplex PCR, and the TCRdb table lists in-frame clones only, not all of them. Seen here are fewer than 85,000 clones, 75% to 85% observed once, and the top ten hold approximately 8%. This clonotype was sampled from an adult with an advanced solid tumor such as melanoma, head and neck, liver or kidney cancer. The sample was CD4+ or CD8+ T cells sorted from blood, taken in a trial of the OX40 agonist ivuxolimab. This rearrangement joins TRBV21-1 to TRBJ2-2; the table's D gene call, TRBD1, was not cross checked with the DNA. TRBV21-1 is described as a pseudogene. The CDR3 DNA reads as TGTGCCAGCAGCAAAAAGGGTCCGGGACAGCTGAACACCGGGGAGCTGTTTTTT. It yields the protein CASSKKGPGQLNTGELFF.